This passage covers 19 T cell receptor beta chains from one sample sequenced in a study of blood T cells in healthy people across ages (dated by TCRdb to between 2015 and 2016). Libraries were made using 5' RACE. TCRdb lists the instrument as Illumina HiSeq 2500. A second PCR of about 6 to 11 cycles was run with a J-beta primer mix and a sample-barcoded 5' primer. Starting from the raw public reads, TCRdb applied fastp trimming at Q25, assembled clones with MiXCR and retained in-frame beta chains. Entries that share a CDR3 protein sequence are merged under the most common genes and DNA. Present in this sample are 980,000 or so distinct CDR3 sequences, about 44% of which were seen just once. Roughly 13% of the sample is taken by the ten largest. Sequenced: blood. The receptors stem from a man in his thirties or forties in good health.

The chain is built from TRBV27 and TRBJ2-7; D might be TRBD2 (5 bases). V was shortened by 2 bases and J by 4 bases, with 12 bases between the two germline ends. The CDR3 has 14 residues. Germline V gene data show CDR1 as MNHEY and CDR2 as SMNVEV (reference sequence). The CDR3 here is CASSLGDGKYEQYF. For the CDR3, the DNA is TGTGCCAGCAGTTTAGGAGACGGGAAGTACGAGCAGTACTTC.

The chain recombines TRBV9 with TRBJ2-3, with a weak D call TRBD2 (6 bases). CDR1 SGDLS and CDR2 YYNGEE come from the germline V gene. V lost 2 bases and J lost 5, with 12 bases in between. This CDR3 has 14 amino acids. The CDR3, as DNA: TGTGCCAGCAGCGTCGGGGACTTGAAAGATACGCAGTATTTT. Translation: CASSVGDLKDTQYF.

V gene TRBV27 combines with J gene TRBJ2-4, with TRBD1 identical over 10 bases. The CDR3 contains 15 residues. Germline CDR1 MNHEY, CDR2 SMNVEV (reference sequence). V dropped 7 bases and J dropped 13; count of bases not matched to a gene: 16. This chain's CDR3 is CASNPGQGRFYEQYF. The DNA for the CDR3 is TGTGCCAGCAACCCGGGACAGGGGCGTTTCTATGAGCAGTACTTC.

This chain connects TRBV5-1 to TRBJ1-1, with 7 bases that match TRBD1. Germline-derived CDR1 and CDR2 are SGHRS and YFSETQ. Unmatched junction bases numbered 5, after V lost 4 bases and J lost 2 bases. The CDR3 spans 14 residues. The CDR3 loop is CASSTGQANTEAFF. As DNA, the CDR3 is TGCGCCAGCAGCACAGGACAGGCCAACACTGAAGCTTTCTTT.

The sample holds a few counts of this clonotype. This chain joins TRBV6-2 or TRBV6-3 and TRBJ2-1; D gene uncertain. The V end lost 6 bases, the J end lost 8 bases, and 14 bases lay between the germline ends. Per germline, CDR1 MNHEY and CDR2 SVGEGT. This CDR3 spans 13 amino acids. The CDR3 sequence: CASRLSAVYEQFF. The CDR3 DNA is TGTGCCAGCAGGCTCTCCGCGGTATATGAGCAGTTCTTC.

With regard to this clonotype: A much larger clone lies a single base off, so this may be a read error. The chain links TRBV6-6 to TRBJ2-7; D perhaps matches TRBD1 (5 bases). The CDR3 has 13 residues. CDR1 MNHNY and CDR2 SVGAGI come from the germline V gene (reference sequence). The CDR3 DNA follows: TGTGCCATCTCCAAGGGGCCCTCCCACGAGCAGTACTTC. Its translation is CAISKGPSHEQYF.

The chain uses TRBV27 and TRBJ2-3; 7 bases match TRBD2. This CDR3 is 13 amino acids long. CDR1 MNHEY and CDR2 SMNVEV come from the germline V gene (reference sequence). Unmatched junction bases numbered 10, after V lost 6 bases and J lost 10 bases. In DNA form, the CDR3 reads TGTGCCAGCAGCCTACCTCTGGGGGGGGCGCAGTATTTT. This codes for CASSLPLGGAQYF.

About this clonotype itself: At one end the junction does not follow the germline gene, possibly because of a read error. The chain is built from TRBV5-1 and TRBJ2-5; tentative D call: TRBD1 (6 bases). The CDR3 consists of 16 residues. Germline-derived CDR1 and CDR2 are SGHRS and YFSETQ. CDR3 coding DNA: TGCGCCAGCAGCTTGGGCTCCCGGACAGACCAAGAGACCCCGTACTTC. Amino acids: CASSLGSRTDQETPYF.

The gene calls are TRBV3-1 and TRBJ2-1; D ambiguous. Germline lookup yields CDR1 LGHDT and CDR2 YNNKEL (reference sequence). The CDR3 has 12 residues. Trimming shortened V by 1 base and J by 13 bases, and 11 bases separated the two germline ends. CDR3 bases: TGTGCCAGCAGCCAAGCGTGGGAATCCCAGTTCTTC. It yields the protein CASSQAWESQFF.

This clonotype was seen only a few times. This chain links TRBV14 with TRBJ1-2, with 7 bases lining up with TRBD1. Germline loops: CDR1 SGHDN, CDR2 FVKESK. The V gene end was trimmed by 0 bases and the J gene end by 3 bases; junction bases not matched to a gene: 4. The CDR3 consists of 15 residues. CDR3 in DNA: TGTGCCAGCAGCCAAGATGCAGACAGGGACTATGGCTACACCTTC. It encodes CASSQDADRDYGYTF. The complete variable domain, with remaining parts taken from reference TRBV14 and TRBJ1-2, reads EAGVTQFPSHSVIEKGQTVTLRCDPISGHDNLYWYRRVMGKEIKFLLHFVKESKQDESGMPNNRFLAERTGGTYSTLKVQPAELEDSGVYFCASSQDADRDYGYTFGSGTRLTVV.

There are many counts of this clonotype. The chain joins TRBV5-5 to TRBJ1-2; D is unresolved. Germline CDR1 and CDR2: SGHKS and YYEKEE (reference sequence). V was pared by 2 bases and J by 4 bases, with 12 bases between. CDR3 length: 14 amino acids. In DNA form, the CDR3 reads TGTGCCAGCAGCTTCGCCAGTTCCGTCTATGGCTACACCTTC. Protein product: CASSFASSVYGYTF.

This clonotype has just one count. This rearrangement joins TRBV10-3 to TRBJ2-1; 9 bases are a match to TRBD1. Looked up from germline, CDR1 is ENHRY and CDR2 is SYGVKD. The J segment lost 9 bases and the V segment lost 7 bases, leaving 10 bases of the junction unmatched. The CDR3 is 14 residues long. CDR3 loop: CAINRDRADPEQFF. DNA of the CDR3: TGTGCCATCAACAGGGACAGGGCGGACCCTGAGCAGTTCTTC.

The chain links TRBV3-1 to TRBJ1-6; 9 bases match TRBD1. The length of the CDR3 is 18 residues. The germline V gene encodes CDR1 LGHDT and CDR2 YNNKEL (reference sequence). The junction had 5 bases not matched to a gene; V was cut back by 1 base and J by 1 base. The CDR3, as DNA: TGTGCCAGCAGCCAAGGTTCACAGGGGGCGTCCTATAATTCACCCCTCCACTTT. This translates into CASSQGSQGASYNSPLHF. The full variable domain, in which reference TRBV3-1 and TRBJ1-6 provide the parts outside the CDR3, is DTAVSQTPKYLVTQMGNDKSIKCEQNLGHDTMYWYKQDSKKFLKIMFSYNNKELIINETVPNRFSPKSPDKAHLNLHINSLELGDSAVYFCASSQGSQGASYNSPLHFGNGTRLTVT.

V and J are TRBV5-1 and TRBJ2-3, with 7 nucleotides matching TRBD2. V dropped 1 base and J dropped 4; count of bases not matched to a gene: 12. The germline V gene encodes CDR1 SGHRS and CDR2 YFSETQ. The CDR3 extends over 17 amino acids. The CDR3 sequence: CASSLSGERGKADTQYF. CDR3 nucleotides: TGCGCCAGCAGCTTGTCCGGGGAGCGGGGTAAGGCAGATACGCAGTATTTT.

The chain joins TRBV28 to TRBJ2-7; no definite D call. The germline V and J ends were trimmed by 2 bases and 6 bases, with 17 bases remaining between them. Per germline, CDR1 MDHEN and CDR2 SYDVKM. This CDR3 has 15 residues. The CDR3 sequence is CASSLETPGRSEQYF. CDR3 DNA sequence: TGTGCCAGCAGTTTAGAGACCCCCGGGCGGTCCGAGCAGTACTTC.

CDR3 DNA sequence: TGTGCCAGCAGCCCCCGCGACCTTCCAGACTCCTACGAGCAGTACTTC. Encoded protein: CASSPRDLPDSYEQYF. The chain recombines TRBV7-9 with TRBJ2-7; unclear D gene. CDR1 and CDR2 from the germline V gene are SEHNR and FQNEAQ (reference sequence). Trimming left V 5 bases short and J 0 bases short, with 17 bases between. The CDR3 is 16 amino acids.

The chain uses TRBV5-1 and TRBJ2-7; maybe TRBD2 (6 bases). The CDR3 contains 15 residues. V was pared by 0 bases and J by 5 bases, with 15 bases between. CDR1 and CDR2 (germline): SGHRS, YFSETQ. CDR3 DNA: TGCGCCAGCAGCTTGGATCGGGGGTCGGAGGACGAGCAGTACTTC. Residues: CASSLDRGSEDEQYF.

This chain connects TRBV27 to TRBJ2-7, with 13 bases aligning to TRBD2. The ends lost 5 bases at V and 1 base at J; junction bases unmatched: 5. CDR1 and CDR2 (germline): MNHEY, SMNVEV (reference sequence). This CDR3 region has 16 residues. For the CDR3, the DNA is TGTGCCAGCAGTCCCTGGACTAGCGGGAGATCCTACGAGCAGTACTTC. It specifies CASSPWTSGRSYEQYF.

This clonotype has more than one count but fewer than ten. The rearrangement links TRBV4-3 to TRBJ2-7, with D uncertain. Germline assignment: CDR1 LGHNA and CDR2 YSLEER. CDR3 size: 15 residues. Trimming pared 0 bases from V and 1 base from J, leaving 10 bases between. The CDR3 region has the DNA TGCGCCAGCAGCCAAGATGAGGTGGGGTCCTACGAGCAGTACTTC. This encodes CASSQDEVGSYEQYF.